A selection of T cell receptor beta chains follows, all from one sample in a study of multiple sclerosis patients with progressive multifocal leukoencephalopathy. The protocol was immunoSEQ multiplex PCR, while the TCRdb copy is restricted to in-frame clones and leaves out a portion. The sample gives some 31,000 clones, more than 75% of which show up once; about 3.2% is in the top ten. Sequencing used PBMCs, obtained from a patient treated with natalizumab. These receptors were taken from a human donor with progressive multifocal leukoencephalopathy. Both conserved end residues are part of each CDR3. Each record gives: J gene, V gene, CDR3 protein.

TRBJ1-2	TRBV27	CASSGLAPGDYGYTF
TRBJ2-7	TRBV7-8	CASSFRSSYEQYF
NA	TRBV6-5	CASTGTSGSYEQYF
TRBJ2-1	TRBV7-2	CASSGGTSGKGSYNEQFF
TRBJ1-2	TRBV2	CASSPTGGLGYTF
TRBJ1-1	TRBV2	CARGGQPLNTEAFF
TRBJ2-1	TRBV6-4	CASSEEAGGYNEQFF
TRBJ2-1	TRBV2	CASSGGLAGSEQFF
TRBJ2-7	TRBV6-5	CASSGTGPEQYF
TRBJ2-6	TRBV5-4	CASSPGDSGANVLTF
TRBJ2-7	TRBV4-3	CASSQERGTGPYSYEQYF